These T cell receptor beta chains were read from a single sample in a study of human T cells and chemical hapten exposure. MiXCR, applied by TCRdb to the RACE reads, yields one record per CDR3 protein. The repertoire holds around 130,000 distinct CDR3 sequences, with approximately 9% as singletons. Sequencing input: whole blood. The receptor set was obtained from a male donor in good health. Some clones in this sample may be carry-over from other donors' samples. Both conserved end residues are part of each CDR3. The D gene is left open where the match is weak. Clone size is given for some rows only: seen once, a few or many times, or a class if the clone is expanded.

v_gene	d_gene	j_gene	abundance	CDR3aa	CDR3nt
TRBV7-2	-	TRBJ2-1	-	CASSGRQFSEQFF	TGTGCCAGCAGCGGTAGACAGTTCAGTGAGCAGTTCTTC
TRBV19	-	TRBJ2-1	few	CASSIVGGPYNEQFF	TGTGCCAGTAGTATAGTGGGGGGGCCCTACAATGAGCAGTTCTTC
TRBV25-1	TRBD1	TRBJ2-5	-	CASSDWGQGAETQYF	TGTGCCAGCAGTGACTGGGGACAGGGGGCTGAGACCCAGTACTTC
TRBV5-5	-	TRBJ2-2	few	CASSLLGTPTGELFF	TGTGCCAGCAGCTTGTTAGGGACCCCGACCGGGGAGCTGTTTTTT
TRBV3-1	TRBD1	TRBJ1-1	few	CASSQVTRGSKTEAFF	TGTGCCAGCAGCCAAGTCACCAGGGGGTCGAAGACTGAAGCTTTCTTT
TRBV4-2	TRBD1	TRBJ1-5	many	CASSQDDRENQPQHF	TGTGCCAGCAGCCAGGACGACAGGGAAAATCAGCCCCAGCATTTT
TRBV6-2/TRBV6-3	TRBD1	TRBJ2-1	-	CASSDRDDNEQFF	TGTGCCAGCAGCGACAGGGATGACAATGAGCAGTTCTTC
TRBV6-5	TRBD2	TRBJ2-1	many	CASSSEASGSIDEQFF	TGTGCCAGCAGCTCGGAGGCTAGCGGGAGTATAGATGAGCAGTTCTTC
TRBV2	-	TRBJ1-6	few	CASRGTRTDSPLHF	TGTGCCAGCAGGGGGACTCGGACGGATTCACCCCTCCACTTT
TRBV11-1	-	TRBJ2-3	-	CASSLFQRNTDTQYF	TGTGCCAGCAGCTTATTCCAGCGGAACACAGATACGCAGTATTTT
TRBV19	-	TRBJ1-6	few	CASSYANGYSSYNSPLHF	TGTGCCAGTAGCTACGCAAACGGATACAGCTCCTATAATTCACCCCTCCACTTT
TRBV20-1	TRBD2	TRBJ2-3	-	CSARDPTLAGVTTDTQYF	TGCAGTGCTAGGGACCCCACCCTAGCGGGGGTGACCACAGATACGCAGTATTTT
TRBV20-1	-	TRBJ2-1	-	CSARDSSGGSYNEQFF	TGCAGTGCTAGAGATTCTTCGGGGGGCTCTTACAATGAGCAGTTCTTC
TRBV9	-	TRBJ2-3	many	CASSLSGPRNTQYF	TGTGCCAGCAGCCTAAGCGGCCCCAGGAATACGCAGTATTTT
TRBV10-1	TRBD1	TRBJ2-7	-	CASSESGQGYEQYF	TGCGCCAGCAGTGAGTCGGGACAGGGGTACGAGCAGTACTTC
TRBV7-9	TRBD2	TRBJ2-5	few	CASSLPGLAGEETQYF	TGTGCCAGCAGCTTACCGGGACTAGCGGGAGAAGAGACCCAGTACTTC
TRBV7-2	-	TRBJ2-1	-	CASSPFGGMGGNEQFF	TGTGCCAGCAGCCCCTTCGGCGGGATGGGGGGCAATGAGCAGTTCTTC
TRBV4-2	TRBD1	TRBJ1-2	-	CASSQKDGDRVGRGYTF	TGTGCCAGCAGCCAAAAAGATGGGGACAGGGTCGGACGTGGCTACACCTTC
TRBV29-1	TRBD2	TRBJ2-1	-	CSVEGAGGGDEQFF	TGCAGCGTTGAAGGAGCGGGGGGGGGAGATGAGCAGTTCTTC
TRBV6-5	TRBD2	TRBJ2-3	-	CASSYSTGRADTQYF	TGTGCCAGCAGTTACTCGACCGGGAGGGCAGATACGCAGTATTTT
TRBV11-2	-	TRBJ2-7	many	CASSLSPSYEQYF	TGTGCCAGCAGCTTAAGTCCCTCCTACGAGCAGTACTTC
TRBV7-2	-	TRBJ2-5	-	CASSLGVYRGYQETQYF	TGTGCCAGCAGCTTAGGGGTTTACAGAGGGTACCAAGAGACCCAGTACTTC
TRBV20-1	TRBD1	TRBJ2-7	few	CSARDRGYEQYF	TGCAGTGCTAGGGACAGGGGTTACGAGCAGTACTTC
TRBV11-2	-	TRBJ1-1	many	CASSLAGTEAFF	TGTGCCAGCAGCTTAGCTGGAACTGAAGCTTTCTTT
TRBV28	-	TRBJ2-7	few	CASSPSDREVAEQYF	TGTGCCAGCAGCCCCTCTGACAGGGAGGTAGCCGAGCAGTACTTC
TRBV2	-	TRBJ1-1	few	CASSPEPGMNTEAFF	TGTGCCAGCAGTCCCGAGCCTGGGATGAACACTGAAGCTTTCTTT
TRBV2	-	TRBJ2-7	few	CASSEAPGGAGEQYF	TGTGCCAGCAGTGAAGCGCCGGGGGGCGCGGGGGAGCAGTACTTC
TRBV27	TRBD2	TRBJ2-2	many	CASSLDLSGGTGELFF	TGTGCCAGCAGTTTAGATCTTAGCGGGGGCACCGGGGAGCTGTTTTTT
TRBV3-1	-	TRBJ2-5	-	CASSQEGETQYF	TGTGCCAGCAGCCAAGAGGGAGAGACCCAGTACTTC
TRBV11-2	-	TRBJ2-7	many	CASSLSPTSYEQYF	TGTGCCAGCAGCTTATCCCCGACTAGCTACGAGCAGTACTTC
TRBV19	TRBD2	TRBJ2-2	-	CASSLAGENTGELFF	TGTGCCAGTAGTTTAGCGGGGGAGAACACCGGGGAGCTGTTTTTT
TRBV6-1	TRBD1	TRBJ1-2	-	CASTSSGGINYGYTF	TGTGCCAGCACATCGTCAGGGGGAATTAACTATGGCTACACCTTC
TRBV3-1	TRBD2	TRBJ2-7	few	CASSQGAGTSYEQYF	TGTGCCAGCAGCCAAGGAGCGGGGACGTCCTACGAGCAGTACTTC
TRBV4-3	TRBD1	TRBJ2-6	-	CASSQGGQGAVGGANVLTF	TGCGCCAGCAGCCAAGGGGGACAGGGAGCCGTTGGTGGGGCCAACGTCCTGACTTTC
TRBV6-2/TRBV6-3	-	TRBJ1-2	-	CASSYSIRGYGYTF	TGTGCCAGCAGTTACTCGATCCGGGGCTATGGCTACACCTTC
TRBV25-1	TRBD2	TRBJ2-7	few	CASSDGGSSYEQYF	TGTGCCAGCAGTGACGGCGGGAGCTCCTACGAGCAGTACTTC
TRBV20-1	-	TRBJ2-3	few	CSALLGADTQYF	TGCAGTGCTCTACTAGGGGCAGATACGCAGTATTTT
TRBV4-3	-	TRBJ1-6	many	CASSQDRMTASPLHF	TGCGCCAGCAGCCAAGATCGGATGACAGCTTCACCCCTCCACTTT
TRBV20-1	TRBD2	TRBJ2-1	few	CSGKPGLAGYNEQFF	TGCAGTGGGAAACCGGGACTAGCGGGATACAATGAGCAGTTCTTC
TRBV29-1	-	TRBJ2-6	few	CSVEDGRGVSGANVLTF	TGCAGCGTTGAAGATGGCAGGGGAGTATCTGGGGCCAACGTCCTGACTTTC
TRBV3-1	-	TRBJ1-1	few	CASSQEWRATEAFF	TGTGCCAGCAGCCAAGAATGGAGGGCCACTGAAGCTTTCTTT
TRBV6-5	-	TRBJ2-5	-	CASSYDGFSQETQYF	TGTGCCAGCAGTTACGATGGGTTCAGTCAAGAGACCCAGTACTTC
TRBV20-1	-	TRBJ2-6	few	CSARVDKAGANVLTF	TGCAGTGCTAGAGTCGACAAGGCTGGGGCCAACGTCCTGACTTTC
TRBV20-1	-	TRBJ2-1	many	CSARAGTASYNEQFF	TGCAGTGCTCGAGCCGGGACCGCATCCTACAATGAGCAGTTCTTC
TRBV18	-	TRBJ1-2	many	CASSPPGPTYGYTF	TGTGCCAGCTCACCACCGGGGCCGACTTATGGCTACACCTTC
TRBV6-5	TRBD2	TRBJ2-1	many	CASSYSGRGDFYNEQFF	TGTGCCAGCAGTTACTCGGGTCGGGGGGATTTCTACAATGAGCAGTTCTTC
TRBV7-3	TRBD1	TRBJ2-3	-	CASSLTGGQGAKDTQYF	TGTGCCAGCAGCTTAACAGGCGGACAGGGGGCGAAGGATACGCAGTATTTT
TRBV14	-	TRBJ2-3	few	CASSKSAAADTQYF	TGTGCCAGCAGTAAAAGCGCCGCGGCGGATACGCAGTATTTT
TRBV7-3	-	TRBJ1-1	-	CASSLTQGLNTEAFF	TGTGCCAGCAGCTTAACTCAGGGGTTGAACACTGAAGCTTTCTTT
TRBV6-5	-	TRBJ1-4	-	CASSPQIGEINEKLFF	TGTGCCAGCAGCCCTCAAATAGGGGAAATTAATGAAAAACTGTTTTTT
TRBV6-5	-	TRBJ1-1	many	CASTRRGEGTEAFF	TGTGCCAGCACAAGGCGGGGAGAAGGGACTGAAGCTTTCTTT
TRBV12-3/TRBV12-4	-	TRBJ2-7	-	CASSLWALPYF	TGTGCCAGCAGTTTATGGGCTCTTCCATACTTC
TRBV29-1	TRBD2	TRBJ2-3	many	CSVETSGSIRDTQYF	TGCAGCGTTGAAACTAGCGGGAGCATAAGAGATACGCAGTATTTT
TRBV27	TRBD1	TRBJ2-7	many	CASSPFSTGASYEQYF	TGTGCCAGCAGTCCTTTCTCGACAGGGGCCTCCTACGAGCAGTACTTC
TRBV12-3/TRBV12-4	TRBD2	TRBJ2-5	many	CASSGKVTSGDPQETQYF	TGTGCCAGCAGTGGGAAGGTAACTAGCGGAGACCCCCAGGAGACCCAGTACTTC
TRBV10-3	-	TRBJ2-2	few	CAIRAGGPGELFF	TGTGCCATCAGGGCAGGAGGACCCGGGGAGCTGTTTTTT
TRBV7-2	-	TRBJ2-5	many	CASSRSRVQETQYF	TGTGCCAGCAGCCGTAGCCGGGTCCAAGAGACCCAGTACTTC
TRBV6-6	-	TRBJ1-1	-	CASCRLMNTEAFF	TGTGCCAGCTGTAGACTCATGAACACTGAAGCTTTCTTT
TRBV7-9	TRBD1	TRBJ1-4	-	CASSFTGQLNEKLFF	TGTGCCAGCAGCTTTACGGGACAGCTTAATGAAAAACTGTTTTTT